This T cell receptor beta chain derives from a study of graft-versus-host responses after intestinal transplantation (dated by TCRdb to the early 2020s). Study-level background: The transplants that recipients got were multivisceral, liver-intestinal, or isolated intestinal. The cohort enrolled some 25 intestinal transplant recipients including one retransplant, and a few patients lacking pretransplant specimens were excluded. Alloreactive clones were identified by sequencing pre-transplant mixed lymphocyte reaction products and comparing them with unstimulated pre-transplant donor and recipient T cells. Every recipient was given anti-thymocyte globulin induction, followed by approximately 3 years of maintenance tacrolimus and steroids. Rather than being sequenced by the commercial service, samples from three later patients were sequenced in-house on an Illumina MiSeq and processed with MiXCR. A peak of at least 4% donor T cells among recipient peripheral blood mononuclear cells was the definition used for donor T cell macrochimerism. After intestinal transplantation, graft-versus-host and host-versus-graft alloreactive T cell clones were followed in the graft, circulation and bone marrow using bulk TCR-beta CDR3 sequencing. What the research found in general, with its limitations: The conclusions were limited by the relatively low number and heterogeneity of the intestinal transplant patients. High GvH to HvG T cell clonal ratios were observed in the allografts of patients with donor T cell macrochimerism. GvH clones were detected in recipient bone marrow, and some of these GvH clones were observed earlier in ileal mucosa or blood, consistent with an intestinal mucosal origin. Peak levels of circulating GvH clones were associated with declines in HvG clones early after transplant.

Intraepithelial and lamina propria lymphocytes were isolated from graft specimens using dithiothreitol, EDTA incubations and collagenase D digestion. Serial intestinal graft biopsy specimens collected up to 600 days after transplant underwent bulk TCR-beta sequencing. Library prep was done by the immunoSEQ multiplex PCR assay. For most patients, high-throughput TCR-beta CDR3 sequencing of genomic DNA was performed by Adaptive Biotechnologies. Processing in the source paper ran as follows. TCR sequencing data for roughly 18 patients were retrieved from Adaptive's ImmunoSEQ software; three other patients were processed with MiXCR and VDJtools. CDR3 nucleotide sequences shared between donor and recipient were removed because the origin of such sequences could not be assigned. Alloreactive clones required at least 2-fold expansion over unstimulated cells and minimum CFSE-low frequency of 0.002% (template counts) or 0.001% (read counts). Clones were considered mappable if detected in sequenced pre-transplant spleen, lymph node, or MLR CFSE-low populations of the donor or recipient. The cumulative frequency of alloreactive clones was calculated as a percentage of all sequences, weighted by copy number. TCRdb obtained this table from immuneACCESS and retained in-frame rearrangements with V and J assigned. These tables miss some clones; where compared with another copy, unresolved V genes account for less than half of the shortfall, and the remainder is unexplained. That table furnishes V, J and clone size, whereas the DNA furnished D and trimming. This sample gives about 15,000 clones in total; roughly 60% of them show up just once. The ten largest clones capture roughly 13% of the sample.

Worth noting for this clone: Its antigen is still unknown. Nothing much larger sits one base from this clone, and base qualities are not available.

Relative to germline, V is missing 0 bases and J is missing 9 bases, with 29 bases of the junction outside any gene match. CDR1 and CDR2 are read off the germline V gene as LGHNT and FRNRAP. From its cysteine to its phenylalanine, the CDR3 spans 22 amino acids. The CDR3 DNA has 66 bases and is translated from base 1. This sequence uses TRBV12-5 and TRBJ2-4; 7 bases in the junction line up with TRBD2. The TCR was taken from a human patient who received an intestinal transplant, so some T cells may come from the graft donor. Sequencing used ileum tissue, obtained 524 days after transplant. The DNA reads TGTGCTAGTGGTTTGGTACTCGTAAATGGGGCAGGGAGGGGTCGGTCGCATTCCATTCAGTACTTC. Its protein product is CASGLVLVNGAGRGRSHSIQYF.